Listed below are T cell receptor beta chains from one sample, sequenced in a study of molecular identifiers for immune sequencing clone quantification. Each CDR3 protein gets one entry after TCRdb re-called the PCR reads with MiXCR. The sample carries 70,000 to 90,000 distinct CDR3 sequences, around 20% recorded once. Input material: naive CD8+ T cells from blood, with Jurkat cell RNA spiked in. These receptors all stem from a human donor in good health. Some libraries in this study had Jurkat cell RNA spiked in. CDR3s include the opening cysteine and the closing phenylalanine or tryptophan. A D gene is named only where the DNA matches it firmly. Where a row states a size, it is once, few, many or the class of an expanded clone; other rows omit it.

cdr3_aa	cdr3_nt	j_call	v_call	d_call	clone_size
CSVRGGDRGDGYGYAF	TGCAGCGTCCGGGGGGGTGACAGAGGAGACGGCTATGGCTACGCCTTC	TRBJ1-2	TRBV29-1	-	-
CASTKGGTNTEAFF	TGTGCCAGCACCAAAGGGGGGACAAACACTGAAGCTTTCTTT	TRBJ1-1	TRBV11-2	-	-
CAISESFAQIGAKNIQYF	TGTGCCATCAGTGAGTCTTTCGCACAGATTGGAGCCAAAAACATTCAGTACTTC	TRBJ2-4	TRBV10-3	-	few
CASSLRSGANVLTF	TGTGCCAGCAGTTTACGCTCTGGGGCCAACGTCCTGACTTTC	TRBJ2-6	TRBV27	-	few
CSAREASGMSSYNEQFF	TGCAGTGCTAGAGAAGCTAGCGGAATGAGCTCCTACAATGAGCAGTTCTTC	TRBJ2-1	TRBV20-1	TRBD2	-
CSARTGVRETQYF	TGCAGTGCTAGGACAGGGGTACGGGAGACCCAGTACTTC	TRBJ2-5	TRBV20-1	TRBD1	-
CASSDRPWDSNQPQHF	TGTGCCAGCAGTGACAGGCCCTGGGATAGCAATCAGCCCCAGCATTTT	TRBJ1-5	TRBV2	-	many
CASGHTSSYEQYF	TGTGCCAGCGGCCATACGAGCTCCTACGAGCAGTACTTC	TRBJ2-7	TRBV6-1	-	many
CASGRQDTNTEAFF	TGTGCCAGCGGCAGACAGGACACTAACACTGAAGCTTTCTTT	TRBJ1-1	TRBV12-3/TRBV12-4	-	-
CASSQWLAQETQYF	TGCGCCAGCAGCCAATGGCTAGCCCAAGAGACCCAGTACTTC	TRBJ2-5	TRBV4-1	-	-
CASSLVPHYEQYF	TGTGCCAGCAGCTTAGTTCCACACTACGAGCAGTACTTC	TRBJ2-7	TRBV7-9	-	-
CATSNGGSYTGELFF	TGTGCCACCAGCAATGGCGGGAGTTACACCGGGGAGCTGTTTTTT	TRBJ2-2	TRBV15	TRBD2	few
CASSYLGTGVSQPQHF	TGTGCCAGCAGTTACCTGGGGACAGGGGTAAGCCAGCCCCAGCATTTT	TRBJ1-5	TRBV6-2/TRBV6-3	TRBD1	many
CASSSLAGRSTDTQYF	TGTGCCAGCAGTTCCCTAGCGGGGCGTAGCACAGATACGCAGTATTTT	TRBJ2-3	TRBV27	TRBD2	-
CASSLAHTGGSTDTQYF	TGTGCCAGCAGCTTAGCGCACACGGGGGGCAGCACAGATACGCAGTATTTT	TRBJ2-3	TRBV7-9	-	few
CASSPRSGETEAFF	TGTGCCAGCAGCCCACGATCAGGTGAAACTGAAGCTTTCTTT	TRBJ1-1	TRBV7-9	-	many
CASSSRTGGGLIGAFF	TGTGCCAGCAGTTCAAGGACAGGGGGCGGTTTAATTGGGGCTTTCTTT	TRBJ1-1	TRBV28	TRBD1	-
CASSDSVATGGSDTQYF	TGTGCCAGCAGCGATAGTGTTGCGACAGGGGGCTCAGATACGCAGTATTTT	TRBJ2-3	TRBV7-9	TRBD1	many
CASSWIGVDGGDAQYF	TGTGCCAGCAGCTGGATAGGAGTAGATGGTGGAGATGCGCAGTATTTT	TRBJ2-3	TRBV5-6	-	few
CASSTGGTETQYF	TGTGCCAGCAGCACGGGGGGCACGGAGACCCAGTACTTC	TRBJ2-5	TRBV13	-	few
CASSLVGAGANVLTF	TGTGCCAGCAGCTTAGTAGGGGCCGGGGCCAACGTCCTGACTTTC	TRBJ2-6	TRBV7-9	-	many
CASSQDRSGAQTQYF	TGCGCCAGCAGCCAAGATCGGTCGGGGGCACAGACCCAGTACTTC	TRBJ2-5	TRBV4-3	-	many
CASTLTMYSNQPQHF	TGTGCCAGTACCCTCACCATGTACAGCAATCAGCCCCAGCATTTT	TRBJ1-5	TRBV19	-	many